The present T cell receptor beta chain was sequenced within a study of PD-1 blockade in classical Hodgkin lymphoma. General study findings and limits: Underlying causes for the observed repertoire differences were not defined, possibly disease activity or prior therapy. Reports indicated that newly diagnosed patients had lower baseline TCR diversity than healthy donors did.

Looked up from germline, CDR1 is SQVTM and CDR2 is ANQGSEA. This CDR3 spans 12 amino acids. Deletions cut 7 bases from V and 3 bases from J, with 12 bases between. Produced via immunoSEQ multiplex PCR; TCRdb's table is partial and in-frame only. This table has 20,000 to 25,000 clones, roughly 89% appearing once. Sample time point: newly diagnosed, previously untreated cHL patient sample. Researchers report purifying CD4+ T cells from thawed PBMCs by magnetic negative selection. The authors used newly diagnosed, untreated classical Hodgkin lymphoma PBMCs as comparison. Note on this clone: Its antigen is unidentified.

This receptor was identified in a human donor with classical Hodgkin lymphoma. The chain combines TRBV29-1 with TRBJ1-2; no firm D call. Sequencing input: CD4+ T cells from blood. The CDR3 protein is CSAGSGDYGYTF. In nucleotides, the CDR3 is TGCAGCGCCGGGTCCGGAGACTATGGCTACACCTTC.